The TCR beta chain described here comes from a study of T cell responses to AZD1222 COVID-19 vaccine (dated by TCRdb to the early 2020s). With respect to the entire study: AZD1222 recipients whose second dose came at about 4 weeks and those whose second dose came at about 12 weeks were combined into one group, since spike-specific TCR depth and breadth did not differ between the two schedules. Trial participants were enrolled into age subgroups of 18-55, 56-69 and 70-plus years, which contained roughly 140, 27 and 60 TCR-sequenced participants, respectively. A total of around 240 trial participants underwent TCR sequencing, of whom about 200 had received two doses of AZD1222 and some 25 had received two doses of the MenACWY control vaccine. The research as a whole found: No day 14 peak-response samples were available, so repertoires were characterized only after the peak T cell response. Epitopes outside the regions mutated in the B.1.351 and B.1.1.7 variants were reportedly recognized by nearly half of the unique spike-specific TCRs. The 56-69-year group was small, and its depth increase did not reach significance, likely because of low power. Participants were mostly white British, with more females than males. The authors suggested clonal diversity may have been underestimated. The whole spike protein was spanned by vaccine-associated CD4 TCRs, and dominant responses were seen in regions 160-218 and 743-854. A significant rise in spike-specific TCR breadth and depth was observed after two AZD1222 doses relative to day 0 and relative to MenACWY recipients. Conclusions about previously exposed vaccinees are limited because only six or seven AZD1222 recipients were SARS-CoV-2 seropositive at baseline.

The CDR3 regions of human TCRbeta chains were analyzed by immunosequencing. In the paper's pipeline: Repertoire TCRs were matched against a reference library of SARS-CoV-2-specific TCRs generated with the MIRA antigen-specificity platform. Breadth was defined as the fraction of unique TCRs that were SARS-CoV-2-associated. Depth was defined as the fraction of total T cells that were SARS-CoV-2-associated. Using the MIRA data, each spike-specific TCR was mapped to the spike region that the TCR reacts to and placed in a CD4 or CD8 class. Log10-transformed breadth and depth values were compared by one-way ANOVA with Sidak's multiple comparisons tests. Not all clones reach the TCRdb copy of this immuneACCESS table, which keeps in-frame sequences only. Checked studies attribute under half of the gap to unresolved V genes and leave the rest unexplained. The DNA was the basis for D and trimming; V, J and clone size are from that table. The sample table contains 100,000 to 120,000 clones; only one count was recorded for about 85% of them. The biggest ten clones account for around 3% of the sample.

Per the germline V gene, KGHSH is the CDR1 and LQKENI is the CDR2. Its CDR3 holds 13 amino acids, cysteine through phenylalanine. Only the CDR3 portion is preserved as DNA: 39 bases, with reading frame beginning at the first base. V lost 4 bases and J lost 3 bases; the stretch between them is 9 bases long. The time point label of this sample denotes: baseline before first vaccination. Vaccinee samples were obtained from the UK trials COV001 and COV002, which included a single-blind randomized controlled phase 2/3 trial of AZD1222 (ChAdOx1 nCoV-19) in healthy adults. For TCRbeta chain sequencing, PBMC samples were collected from trial participants at day 0 and at day 28 after the second dose. A note on this clone: The clone's antigen remains unknown. No much larger clone exists at a distance of one base, and base qualities are not known.

The starting material was peripheral blood, obtained on day 0 of AZD1222 vaccination. The sequence came from an adult in good health. The chain is encoded by TRBV18 joined to TRBJ1-1; TRBD1 is a weak D gene call, 6 bases matching. The nucleotide sequence reads as follows: TGTGCCAGCTCACTGGGGGCTGACACTGAAGCTTTCTTT. Its translation reads: CASSLGADTEAFF.